This T cell receptor beta chain appears in the sequencing data of a study of spatial heterogeneity in lung cancer. Study-wide points: Coverage was estimated at about 7% of tumor T cells for alpha chains and around 12% for beta chains. Intratumoral expanded alpha and beta TCR counts were found to track tumor mutation counts.

Trimming took 7 bases from V and 2 from J, leaving 5 bases between them. The CDR3 contains 12 residues. This clonotype has ten or more counts. What it binds is not known. TCRdb independently ran MiXCR on the 5' RACE reads; one entry per CDR3 protein. Here the sample spans about 7,900 distinct CDR3 sequences, 6% to 7% being singletons. This sample's time point: sample taken at primary tumor resection. Unsorted tumor, nontumor lung tissue or cryopreserved PBMC supplied the whole RNA. The chain joins TRBV12-3 or TRBV12-4 to TRBJ2-2; D gene ambiguous. The sequenced sample was lung tumor tissue, obtained at surgery. The source of this sequence is a female donor with early-stage non-small cell lung cancer. The CDR3 reads CASTPNTGELFF. CDR3 bases: TGTGCCAGCACGCCTAACACCGGGGAGCTGTTTTTT.